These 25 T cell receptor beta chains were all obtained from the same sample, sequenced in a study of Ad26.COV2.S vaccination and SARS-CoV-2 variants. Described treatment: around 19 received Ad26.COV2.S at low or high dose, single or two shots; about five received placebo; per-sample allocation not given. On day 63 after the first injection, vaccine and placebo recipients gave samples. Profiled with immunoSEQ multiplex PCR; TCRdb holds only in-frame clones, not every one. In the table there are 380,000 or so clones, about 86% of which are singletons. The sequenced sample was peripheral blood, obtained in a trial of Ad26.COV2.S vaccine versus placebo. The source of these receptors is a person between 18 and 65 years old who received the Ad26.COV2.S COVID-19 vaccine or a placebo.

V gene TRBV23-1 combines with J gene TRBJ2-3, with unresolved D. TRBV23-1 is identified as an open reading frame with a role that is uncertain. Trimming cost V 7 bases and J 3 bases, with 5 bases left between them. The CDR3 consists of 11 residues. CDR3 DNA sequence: TGCGCCAGCAATCCAACAGATACGCAGTATTTT. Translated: CASNPTDTQYF.

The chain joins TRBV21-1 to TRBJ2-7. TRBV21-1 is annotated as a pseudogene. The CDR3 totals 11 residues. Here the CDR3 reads CAGLSTLEQYF. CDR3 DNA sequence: TGTGCCGGATTAAGCACTTTGGAGCAGTACTTC.

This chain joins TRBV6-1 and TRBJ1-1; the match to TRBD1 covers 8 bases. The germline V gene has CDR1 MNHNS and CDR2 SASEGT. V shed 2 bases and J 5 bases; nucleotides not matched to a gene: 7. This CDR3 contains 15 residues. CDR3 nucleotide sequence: TGTGCCAGCAGTGAATTCGACAGGGGTACGACTGAAGCTTTCTTT. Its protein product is CASSEFDRGTTEAFF.

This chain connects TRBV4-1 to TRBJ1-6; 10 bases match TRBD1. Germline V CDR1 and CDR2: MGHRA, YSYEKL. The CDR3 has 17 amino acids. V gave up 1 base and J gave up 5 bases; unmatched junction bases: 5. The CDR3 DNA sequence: TGCGCCAGCAGCCAAGTGTTTGGGACAGGGGATAATTCACCCCTCCACTTT. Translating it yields CASSQVFGTGDNSPLHF.

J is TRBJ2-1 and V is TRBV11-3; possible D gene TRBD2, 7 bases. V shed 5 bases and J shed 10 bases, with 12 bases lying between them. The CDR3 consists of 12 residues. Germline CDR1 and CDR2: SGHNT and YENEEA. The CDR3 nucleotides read TGTGCCAGCAGCCACGGGGGGCGAGAGCAGTTCTTC. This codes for CASSHGGREQFF.

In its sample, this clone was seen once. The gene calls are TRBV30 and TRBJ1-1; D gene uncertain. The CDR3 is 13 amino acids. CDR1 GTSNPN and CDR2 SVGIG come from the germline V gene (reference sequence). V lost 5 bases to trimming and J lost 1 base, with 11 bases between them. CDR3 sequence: CAWGLTQNTEAFF. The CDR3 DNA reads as TGTGCCTGGGGATTGACTCAGAACACTGAAGCTTTCTTT. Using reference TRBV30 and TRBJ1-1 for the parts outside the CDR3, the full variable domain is SQTIHQWPATLVQPVGSPLSLECTVEGTSNPNLYWYRQAAGRGLQLLFYSVGIGQISSEVPQNLSASRPQDRQFILSSKKLLLSDSGFYLCAWGLTQNTEAFFGQGTRLTVV.

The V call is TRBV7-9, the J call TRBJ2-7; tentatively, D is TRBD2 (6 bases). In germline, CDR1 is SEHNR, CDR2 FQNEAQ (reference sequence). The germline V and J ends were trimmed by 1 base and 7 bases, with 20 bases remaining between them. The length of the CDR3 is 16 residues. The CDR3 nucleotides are TGTGCCAGCAGCTTAGTCCTCACGGGGGTCACGGGAGAGCAGTACTTC. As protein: CASSLVLTGVTGEQYF.

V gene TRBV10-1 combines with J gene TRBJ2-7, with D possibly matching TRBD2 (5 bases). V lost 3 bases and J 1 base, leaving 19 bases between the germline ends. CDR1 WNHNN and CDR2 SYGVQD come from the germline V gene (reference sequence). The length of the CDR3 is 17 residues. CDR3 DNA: TGCGCCAGCAGTGATTATGCGCGTCGGGGTAATTCCTACGAGCAGTACTTC. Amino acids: CASSDYARRGNSYEQYF.

The DNA for the CDR3 is TGTGCCAGCAGGAACCCGGGACAGGGAGCCGAGCAGTACTTC. Its protein is CASRNPGQGAEQYF. V and J are TRBV2 and TRBJ2-7; 9 nucleotides align to TRBD1. Germline V CDR1 and CDR2: SNHLY, FYNNEI. The CDR3 covers 14 residues. V was clipped by 6 bases and J by 6 bases; unmatched bases: 9.

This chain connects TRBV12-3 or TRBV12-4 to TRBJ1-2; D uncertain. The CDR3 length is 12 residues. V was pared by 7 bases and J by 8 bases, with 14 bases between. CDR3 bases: TGTGCCAGCACCCCGGGGTTCAACGGCTACACCTTC. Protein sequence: CASTPGFNGYTF.

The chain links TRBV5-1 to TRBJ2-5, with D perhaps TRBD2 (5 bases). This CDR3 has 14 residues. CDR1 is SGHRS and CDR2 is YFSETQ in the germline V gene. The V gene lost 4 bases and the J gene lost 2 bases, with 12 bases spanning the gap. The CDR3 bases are TGCGCCAGCAGCCCAGGAAGACTACAAGAGACCCAGTACTTC. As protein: CASSPGRLQETQYF.

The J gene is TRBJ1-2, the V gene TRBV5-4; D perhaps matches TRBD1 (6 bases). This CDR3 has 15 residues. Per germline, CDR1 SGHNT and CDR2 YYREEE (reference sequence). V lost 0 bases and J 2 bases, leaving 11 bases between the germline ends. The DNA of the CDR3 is TGTGCCAGCAGCTTGGCCGGGGGCGGGAACTATGGCTACACCTTC. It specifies CASSLAGGGNYGYTF.

The CDR3 spells CASSLPDEVDTEAFF. The CDR3 DNA follows: TGTGCCAGCAGTTTACCGGACGAAGTGGACACTGAAGCTTTCTTT. V and J are TRBV28 and TRBJ1-1, with unresolved D. The CDR3 is 15 amino acids. Germline CDR1 is MDHEN and CDR2 is SYDVKM. V lost 2 bases and J 3 bases, leaving 13 bases between the germline ends. The complete variable domain, with remaining parts taken from reference TRBV28 and TRBJ1-1, reads DVKVTQSSRYLVKRTGEKVFLECVQDMDHENMFWYRQDPGLGLRLIYFSYDVKMKEKGDIPEGYSVSREKKERFSLILESASTNQTSMYLCASSLPDEVDTEAFFGQGTRLTVV.

CDR3 protein: CASTDTDTQYF. The CDR3 DNA follows: TGTGCCAGCACCGACACAGATACGCAGTATTTT. The chain uses TRBV5-4 and TRBJ2-3, with D unclear. Germline CDR1 reads SGHNT; CDR2 reads YYREEE (reference sequence). The V and J ends lost 6 bases and 2 bases respectively, with 4 bases between them. The CDR3 is 11 amino acids.

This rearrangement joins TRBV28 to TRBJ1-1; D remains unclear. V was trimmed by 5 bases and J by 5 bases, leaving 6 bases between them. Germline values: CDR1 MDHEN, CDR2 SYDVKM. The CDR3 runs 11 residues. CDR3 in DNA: TGTGCCAGCAGTCTGGGGACTGAAGCTTTCTTT. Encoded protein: CASSLGTEAFF.

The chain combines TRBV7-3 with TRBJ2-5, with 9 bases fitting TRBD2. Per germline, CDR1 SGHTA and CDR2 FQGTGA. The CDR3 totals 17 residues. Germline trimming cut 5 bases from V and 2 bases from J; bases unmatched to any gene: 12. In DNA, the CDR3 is TGTGCCAGCAGCCAAAGAGGTAGCGGGAGTCGGCAAGAGACCCAGTACTTC. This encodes CASSQRGSGSRQETQYF.

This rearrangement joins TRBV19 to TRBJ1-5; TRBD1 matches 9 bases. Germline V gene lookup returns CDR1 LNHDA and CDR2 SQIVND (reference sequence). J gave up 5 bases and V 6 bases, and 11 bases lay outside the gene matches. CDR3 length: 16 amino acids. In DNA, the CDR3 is TGTGCCAGTAGCGAACTACAGGGGGCATGGGATCAGCCCCAGCATTTT. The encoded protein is CASSELQGAWDQPQHF.

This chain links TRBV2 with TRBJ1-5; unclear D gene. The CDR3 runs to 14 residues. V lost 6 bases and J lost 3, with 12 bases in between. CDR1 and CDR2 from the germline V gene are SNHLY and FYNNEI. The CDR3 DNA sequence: TGTGCCAGCAGCGCCCGACGGGCCAATCAGCCCCAGCATTTT. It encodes CASSARRANQPQHF.

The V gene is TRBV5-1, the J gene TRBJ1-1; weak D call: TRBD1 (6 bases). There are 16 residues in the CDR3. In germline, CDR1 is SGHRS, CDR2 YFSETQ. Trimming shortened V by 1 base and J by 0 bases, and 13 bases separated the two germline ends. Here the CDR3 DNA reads TGCGCCAGCAGCTTGCCTAAACAGGGACTGAACACTGAAGCTTTCTTT. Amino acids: CASSLPKQGLNTEAFF.

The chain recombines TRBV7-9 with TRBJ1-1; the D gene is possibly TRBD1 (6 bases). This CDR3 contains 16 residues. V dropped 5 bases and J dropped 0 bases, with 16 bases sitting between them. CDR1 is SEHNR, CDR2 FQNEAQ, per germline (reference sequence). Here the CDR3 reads CASSPRGTAVNTEAFF. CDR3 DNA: TGTGCCAGCAGCCCTAGGGGGACCGCGGTGAACACTGAAGCTTTCTTT.

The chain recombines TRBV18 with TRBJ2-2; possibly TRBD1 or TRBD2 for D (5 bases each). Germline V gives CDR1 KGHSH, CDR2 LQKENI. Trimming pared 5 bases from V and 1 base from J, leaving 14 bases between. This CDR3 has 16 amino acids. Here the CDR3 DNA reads TGTGCCAGCTCAATCACCGGGACGGAGAACACCGGGGAGCTGTTTTTT. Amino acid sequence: CASSITGTENTGELFF.

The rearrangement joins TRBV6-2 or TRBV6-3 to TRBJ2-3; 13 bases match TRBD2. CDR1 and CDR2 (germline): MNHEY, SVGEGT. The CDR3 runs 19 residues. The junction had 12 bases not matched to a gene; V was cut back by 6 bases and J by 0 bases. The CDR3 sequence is CASSDEGLAGPRSTDTQYF. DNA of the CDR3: TGTGCCAGCAGCGACGAGGGACTAGCGGGGCCCCGGAGCACAGATACGCAGTATTTT.

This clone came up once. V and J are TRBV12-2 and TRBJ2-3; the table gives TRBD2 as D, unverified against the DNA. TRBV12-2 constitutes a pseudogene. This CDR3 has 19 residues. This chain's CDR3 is CASRLARVPSGRKADTQYF. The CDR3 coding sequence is TGTGCAAGTCGCTTAGCGCGGGTGCCTAGCGGGAGAAAAGCAGATACGCAGTATTTT.

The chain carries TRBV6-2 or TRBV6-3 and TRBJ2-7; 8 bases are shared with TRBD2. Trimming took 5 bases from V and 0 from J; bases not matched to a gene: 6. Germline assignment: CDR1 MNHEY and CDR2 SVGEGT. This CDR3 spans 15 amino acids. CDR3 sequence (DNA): TGTGCCAGCAGTCGACGTAGCGGGGACTCCTACGAGCAGTACTTC. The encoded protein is CASSRRSGDSYEQYF.

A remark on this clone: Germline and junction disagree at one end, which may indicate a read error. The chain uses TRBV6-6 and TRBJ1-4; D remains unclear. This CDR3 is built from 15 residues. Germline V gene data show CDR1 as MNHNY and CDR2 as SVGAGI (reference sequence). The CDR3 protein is CASSQPRSTGTELVF. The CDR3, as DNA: TGTGCCAGCAGTCAGCCGCGGTCGACGGGCACTGAGTTGGTTTTT.